This T cell receptor beta chain was found in a study of shared clonotypes between healthy human individuals. Study-level results: As a rule, naive subsets had a larger estimated richness than memory subsets. The generation probabilities recorded for non-shared clonotypes fell below those of clonotypes shared by all four donors.

Germline CDR1 is KGHSH and CDR2 is LQKENI. The CDR3 contains 12 residues. V lost 3 bases and J lost 6, with 7 bases in between. TCRdb's copy holds only in-frame clones and misses some; the assay was immunoSEQ multiplex PCR. Of about a million clones in the sample, around 80% were seen once. Every contributor of samples was a Caucasian grown-up residing in Nashville, Tennessee. Details on this clone: The antigen remains unidentified. This specimen includes other DNA sequences encoding the same CDR3.

Sequencing was performed on memory CD4+ T cells sorted from blood. Subset denoted: CD45RA-negative fraction. The receptor's source is a man in his late teens or twenties in good health. The V and J genes are TRBV18 and TRBJ2-3; no firm D call. The CDR3 DNA reads as TGTGCCAGCTCACCGTCAGGTGATACGCAGTATTTT. Translating it yields CASSPSGDTQYF.